Sequencing of this TCR beta chain was carried out in a study of T cell changes during pregnancy in multiple sclerosis (dated by TCRdb to between 2018 and 2021). As for the study more broadly: The study examined how the T cell repertoire changed over the course of pregnancy in women with multiple sclerosis.

Libraries were made using the immunoSEQ multiplex PCR assay. Held by TCRdb, this immuneACCESS table contains in-frame sequences only and omits some clones. Under half of the omission traces to an unresolved V gene where checked; the cause of the rest is unknown. Counted in this sample were 40,000 to 50,000 clones; about 90% of them appeared once. Roughly 10% of the sample is taken by the ten largest. The cysteine opens and the phenylalanine closes a CDR3 of 15 amino acids. Kept here is only the CDR3 DNA, which spans 45 bases and is read in frame from base 1. V and J are truncated by 6 bases and 4 bases respectively, leaving an intervening sequence of 18 bases. From the germline V gene (reference sequence), CDR1 is MNHEY and CDR2 is SMNVEV. Comments on this clone: Which antigen it targets is not known. It has no much larger one-base neighbor in the sample; base qualities were not kept.

Sequences were derived from CD8+ T cells from peripheral blood mononuclear cells, sampled after pregnancy. This sequence was found in a female donor with multiple sclerosis, enrolled in a pregnancy study. The rearranged segments are TRBV27 and TRBJ2-5; perhaps TRBD1 is the D gene, with 6 bases matching. The bases are TGTGCCAGCAGCCTATTCCCAGGGGCCGGAGAGACCCAGTACTTC. The encoded protein is CASSLFPGAGETQYF.